This TCR beta chain derives from a study of molecular identifiers for immune sequencing clone quantification. To note about this clonotype: Its antigen is still unknown.

Germline V CDR1 and CDR2: LNHDA, SQIVND (reference sequence). CDR3 length equals 15 residues. Trimming pared 3 bases from V and 5 bases from J, leaving 14 bases between. Preparation methods for the bulk TCR libraries were those previously described, with listed TCR primers. TCRdb re-derived calls from the PCR reads in MiXCR, one entry per CDR3 protein. This repertoire shows 250,000 to 400,000 distinct CDR3 sequences, about 22% found once; its top ten account for approximately 0.8%. Study outcomes and limitations: Highly expanded clone sizes could be underestimated through barcode sharing by identical TCR molecules. Naive cells had under 1% of molecules in clones above 20 RNA copies, effectors over 98%.

Using a CD8+CD4-CCR7+CD45RA+ phenotype, naive CD8 T cells were sorted. The rearrangement uses TRBV19 and TRBJ2-1; D gene uncertain. The sample comprised naive CD8+ T cells from blood, with Jurkat cell RNA spiked in. Subset noted: FACS-sorted CD8+CD4-CCR7+CD45RA+ naive T cells. This receptor was obtained from a human donor in good health. Some libraries in this study had Jurkat cell RNA spiked in. The DNA for the CDR3 is TGTGCCAGTAGTATTTGGGCAGTAGTTGACAATGAGCAGTTCTTC. It yields the protein CASSIWAVVDNEQFF.